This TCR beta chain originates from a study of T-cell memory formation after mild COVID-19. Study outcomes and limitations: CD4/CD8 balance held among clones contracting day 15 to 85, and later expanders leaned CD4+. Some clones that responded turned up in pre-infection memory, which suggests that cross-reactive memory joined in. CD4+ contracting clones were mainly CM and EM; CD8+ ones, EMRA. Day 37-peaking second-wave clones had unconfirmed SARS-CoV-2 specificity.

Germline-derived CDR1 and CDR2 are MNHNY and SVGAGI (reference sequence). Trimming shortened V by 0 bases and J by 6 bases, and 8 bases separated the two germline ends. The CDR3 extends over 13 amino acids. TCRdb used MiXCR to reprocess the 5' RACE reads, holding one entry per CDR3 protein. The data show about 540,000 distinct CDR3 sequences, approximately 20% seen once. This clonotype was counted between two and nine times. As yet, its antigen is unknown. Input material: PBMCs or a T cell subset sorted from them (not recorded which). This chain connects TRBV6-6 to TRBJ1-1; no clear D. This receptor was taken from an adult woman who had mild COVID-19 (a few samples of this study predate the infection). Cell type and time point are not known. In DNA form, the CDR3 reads TGTGCCAGCAGTTACTCTGTGGGCTCTGAAGCTTTCTTT. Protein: CASSYSVGSEAFF.